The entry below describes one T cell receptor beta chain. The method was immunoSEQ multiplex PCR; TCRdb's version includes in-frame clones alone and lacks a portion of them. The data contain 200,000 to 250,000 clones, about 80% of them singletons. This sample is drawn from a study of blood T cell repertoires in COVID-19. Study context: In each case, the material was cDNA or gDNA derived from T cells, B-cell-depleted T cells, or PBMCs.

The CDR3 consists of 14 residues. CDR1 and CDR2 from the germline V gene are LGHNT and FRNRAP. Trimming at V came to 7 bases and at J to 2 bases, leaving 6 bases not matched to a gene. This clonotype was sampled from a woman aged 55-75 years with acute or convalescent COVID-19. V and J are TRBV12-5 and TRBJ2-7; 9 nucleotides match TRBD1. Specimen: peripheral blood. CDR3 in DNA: TGTGCTAGTGCCGTAGGGACAGGGACCTACGAGCAGTACTTC. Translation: CASAVGTGTYEQYF.